This T cell receptor (beta chain) is from a study of HIV-infected patients and healthy controls. cDNA was made from roughly 500 ng RNA using alpha and beta constant primers. Separate chain-specific third strand synthesis with multiplexing indices produced the alpha and beta libraries. TCRdb re-analysed the 5' RACE reads in MiXCR, keeping a single row per CDR3 protein. The sample records about 8,600 distinct CDR3 sequences, 8% to 10% being singletons. Antiretroviral therapy had run roughly three months, about 14 weeks, before follow-up blood collection. Whole blood was used without fractionation, so all unsorted peripheral T cells were included. This clonotype is judged medium-sized (0.01 to 0.1%). Its target is not known. The CDR3 has 14 residues. V was clipped by 5 bases and J by 4 bases; unmatched bases: 6. Looked up from germline, CDR1 is LNHDA and CDR2 is SQIVND (reference sequence). Findings and caveats of the study: HIV-infected repertoires had significantly higher mean Gini indices than controls, possibly reflecting oligoclonality. CMV-associated CDR3s mostly grew nonsignificantly during therapy, while HIV-associated CDR3s declined significantly. Untreated HIV+ repertoires had roughly threefold fewer distinct CDR3s and lower Shannon diversity than healthy controls.

The sample in question was blood, obtained during antiretroviral therapy. The chain carries TRBV19 and TRBJ1-1; 8 positions match TRBD1. This clonotype was obtained from an adult with HIV infection. CDR3 nucleotides: TGTGCCAGTAGTGTGACAGGGGATGGCACTGAAGCTTTCTTT. It translates to CASSVTGDGTEAFF.